These 6 T cell receptor beta chains came from one sample sequenced in a study of CXCR3-negative and CXCR3-positive naive CD8 T cells. Carrying UMI labels, the TRB cDNA libraries were prepared through 5' RACE. TCRdb processed the 5' RACE reads again and assigns one entry to each CDR3 protein, with no DNA. The sample totals 70,000 to 95,000 distinct CDR3 sequences; its top ten clones hold 1.6%. Input material: naive CXCR3- CD8+ T cells from blood. The subset is: CD45RO-CCR7+CD27+CD95- naive CD8+ T cells lacking CXCR3 (TNR3-). Every receptor here comes from a human donor in good health. Some clones in this sample may be carry-over from other donors' samples.

The chain recombines TRBV24-1 with TRBJ2-1; TCRdb indicates TRBD1, and absent DNA this call remains unverified. The CDR3 runs to 11 residues. Germline V CDR1 and CDR2: KGHDR, SFDVKD. The CDR3 sequence is CATSPGREQFF.

The CDR3 spells CASSRSGSTDTQYF. This rearrangement joins TRBV3-1 to TRBJ2-3; TCRdb picks TRBD2, but there is no DNA to check that call. Germline CDR1 and CDR2: LGHDT and YNNKEL (reference sequence). This CDR3 has 14 residues.

J is TRBJ2-1 and V is TRBV6-2 or TRBV6-3. Germline CDR1 reads MNHEY; CDR2 reads SVGEGT. The CDR3 totals 17 residues. CDR3 loop: CASSYSASNEIYNEQFF.

The rearrangement uses TRBV30 and TRBJ2-5. Germline V gene data show CDR1 as GTSNPN and CDR2 as SVGIG (reference sequence). This CDR3 comprises 14 residues. CDR3 sequence: CAWRGLAVGETQYF.

This rearrangement joins TRBV7-9 to TRBJ2-1. In germline, CDR1 is SEHNR, CDR2 FQNEAQ (reference sequence). The CDR3 has 14 amino acids. The CDR3: CASSIPGPHNEQFF. Full variable domain (outside the CDR3, taken from reference TRBV7-9 and TRBJ2-1): DTGVSQNPRHKITKRGQNVTFRCDPISEHNRLYWYRQTLGQGPEFLTYFQNEAQLEKSRLLSDRFSAERPKGSFSTLEIQRTEQGDSAMYLCASSIPGPHNEQFFGPGTRLTVL.

The V call is TRBV12-3 or TRBV12-4, the J call TRBJ2-5; TCRdb reports TRBD2, a call that lacks DNA to check it against. The CDR3 sequence is 13 residues long. CDR3 protein: CASSFGLEETQYF.